These 21 T cell receptor beta chains were all obtained from the same sample, sequenced in a study of neoadjuvant anti-PD-1 for oral cavity cancer. Generated by immunoSEQ multiplex PCR, the TCRdb table keeps only in-frame clones and is missing some. This sample has about 16,000 clones, with roughly three fifths found just once. The input for sequencing was PBMCs, taken before nivolumab (anti-PD-1) treatment. The origin of the receptors is a person between 40 and 80 years old with oral cavity squamous cell carcinoma.

The chain links TRBV30 to TRBJ2-5; TRBD2 matches at 11 bases. Trimming cost V 1 base and J 7 bases; bases outside gene matches: 11. Looked up from germline, CDR1 is GTSNPN and CDR2 is SVGIG (reference sequence). The CDR3 consists of 16 residues. The CDR3 DNA sequence: TGTGCCTGGAGTGAAGGGACTAGCGGAGGGGGGGGGACCCAGTACTTC. It is translated as CAWSEGTSGGGGTQYF.

This clone has only a few counts. The chain employs TRBV9 and TRBJ1-1; 7 bases are a match to TRBD1. Looked up from germline, CDR1 is SGDLS and CDR2 is YYNGEE. The V segment lost 4 bases and the J segment 4 bases; nucleotides outside the gene matches: 4. This CDR3 contains 13 residues. CDR3 loop: CASSSGQTTEAFF. Here the CDR3 DNA reads TGTGCCAGCAGCTCGGGACAGACCACTGAAGCTTTCTTT.

The chain recombines TRBV6-6 with TRBJ1-2; 8 nucleotides agree with TRBD1. The trim removed 0 bases at V and 7 bases at J, leaving 4 bases unmatched. Germline V gene sequence: CDR1 MNHNY, CDR2 SVGAGI (reference sequence). This CDR3 region has 14 residues. The CDR3 bases are TGTGCCAGCAGTTACTCCCAGGGGGCAGGTGGCTACACCTTC. Protein sequence: CASSYSQGAGGYTF.

This chain uses TRBV10-2 with TRBJ1-3; D is unclear. Germline values: CDR1 WSHSY, CDR2 SAAADI. The CDR3 runs 13 residues. Trimming removed 10 bases from V and 0 bases from J, with 10 bases in between. This chain's CDR3 is CATRPSSGNTIYF. The DNA of the CDR3 is TGCGCCACCCGACCGAGCTCTGGAAACACCATATATTTT.

The chain couples TRBV6-1 to TRBJ1-1; possibly TRBD1 for D (6 bases). Germline assignment: CDR1 MNHNS and CDR2 SASEGT. The CDR3 is 15 amino acids. The V end lost 3 bases, the J end lost 4 bases, and 15 bases lay between the germline ends. The DNA for the CDR3 is TGTGCCAGCAGTGATCAAACAGGGAGTGGCACTGAAGCTTTCTTT. Encoded protein: CASSDQTGSGTEAFF.

The rearrangement joins TRBV2 to TRBJ1-1; 12 nucleotides match TRBD1. V gave up 8 bases and J gave up 6 bases; unmatched junction bases: 4. This CDR3 is 13 amino acids long. Germline values: CDR1 SNHLY, CDR2 FYNNEI. The CDR3 region has the DNA TGTGCCAGCTGGGACAGGGGGCTACCTGAAGCTTTCTTT. This gives the protein CASWDRGLPEAFF.

This clone was detected a few times. The chain employs TRBV19 and TRBJ2-1, with D uncertain. V was cut by 3 bases and J by 4 bases, with 7 bases left in between. This CDR3 comprises 13 residues. Germline loops: CDR1 LNHDA, CDR2 SQIVND (reference sequence). The CDR3 DNA reads as TGTGCCAGTAGTATCTCCAGGTACAATGAGCAGTTCTTC. This codes for CASSISRYNEQFF.

The chain couples TRBV5-1 to TRBJ2-1; 9 nucleotides match TRBD2. Germline CDR1 is SGHRS and CDR2 is YFSETQ. There are 18 residues in the CDR3. V lost 0 bases and J lost 3; bases outside the gene matches: 10. CDR3 sequence (DNA): TGCGCCAGCAGCTTGGACCATAGCGGGAGTTACAACTACAATGAGCAGTTCTTC. It codes for CASSLDHSGSYNYNEQFF.

The rearrangement joins TRBV6-1 to TRBJ2-1; TRBD1 aligns across 8 bases. The CDR3 runs to 16 residues. In germline, CDR1 is MNHNS, CDR2 SASEGT. The ends lost 2 bases at V and 2 bases at J; junction bases unmatched: 5. CDR3: CASSERGTGAYNEQFF. The CDR3 region has the DNA TGTGCCAGCAGTGAAAGGGGGACAGGTGCCTACAATGAGCAGTTCTTC.

The V and J genes are TRBV28 and TRBJ1-1; D remains unclear. Germline CDR1 MDHEN, CDR2 SYDVKM. The CDR3 runs to 12 residues. Trimming pared 2 bases from V and 1 base from J, leaving 2 bases between. The CDR3 reads CASSLQNTEAFF. CDR3 DNA: TGTGCCAGCAGTTTACAGAACACTGAAGCTTTCTTT.

The chain employs TRBV30 and TRBJ1-1; 8 nucleotides align to TRBD1. Germline-derived CDR1 and CDR2 are GTSNPN and SVGIG (reference sequence). The CDR3 extends over 19 amino acids. V was clipped by 4 bases and J by 0 bases; unmatched bases: 19. CDR3 in amino acids: CAWKKDRANGGYMNTEAFF. The CDR3 coding sequence is TGTGCCTGGAAGAAGGACAGGGCCAATGGAGGGTACATGAACACTGAAGCTTTCTTT.

The CDR3 reads CASRLNRGRCEQYF. The CDR3 DNA reads as TGTGCCAGCAGACTAAACAGGGGGCGATGCGAGCAGTACTTC. The chain is built from TRBV7-3 and TRBJ2-7; 9 nucleotides line up with TRBD1. This CDR3 contains 14 residues. The germline gives CDR1 SGHTA, CDR2 FQGTGA. J was trimmed by 6 bases and V by 6 bases; bases with no gene match: 9.

CDR3 nucleotides: TGTGCCAGCAGTTACAAACAGCTGAACACTGAAGCTTTCTTT. Translation: CASSYKQLNTEAFF. The chain couples TRBV6-5 to TRBJ1-1; unclear D gene. The CDR3 consists of 14 residues. CDR1 MNHEY and CDR2 SVGAGI come from the germline V gene. V was clipped by 2 bases and J by 0 bases, with 7 bases between them.

In its sample, this clone was seen a few times. The chain carries TRBV9 and TRBJ1-5; 8 bases map to TRBD1. Germline CDR1 is SGDLS and CDR2 is YYNGEE. Trimming cost V 2 bases and J 2 bases; bases outside gene matches: 3. This CDR3 region has 15 residues. The CDR3 DNA sequence: TGTGCCAGCAGCGTCGGACAGGGTCGCAATCAGCCCCAGCATTTT. This sequence encodes CASSVGQGRNQPQHF.

This clone was seen a single time. The chain carries TRBV11-2 and TRBJ2-2; 9 nucleotides agree with TRBD1. V dropped 3 bases and J dropped 7; count of bases not matched to a gene: 9. Germline V lookup: CDR1 SGHAT, CDR2 FQNNGV. The CDR3 length is 16 residues. CDR3 DNA: TGTGCCAGCAGCTTCGGTGGGACAGGGAGTCACGGGGAGCTGTTTTTT. It codes for CASSFGGTGSHGELFF.

The chain links TRBV6-1 to TRBJ1-5; D might be TRBD1 (5 bases). Germline V gene sequence: CDR1 MNHNS, CDR2 SASEGT. The CDR3 runs 17 residues. Trimming pared 3 bases from V and 1 base from J, leaving 16 bases between. The CDR3 region has the DNA TGTGCCAGCAGTGACGCCATTAGGGGCTCCAGCAATCAGCCCCAGCATTTT. Protein sequence: CASSDAIRGSSNQPQHF.

The chain employs TRBV13 and TRBJ2-3; possible D gene TRBD1, 6 bases. Per germline, CDR1 PRHDT and CDR2 FYEKMQ (reference sequence). The CDR3 is 16 amino acids. Trimming removed 5 bases from V and 3 bases from J, with 18 bases in between. CDR3 residues: CASSPGGSQGTDTQYF. The CDR3 nucleotides are TGTGCCAGCAGCCCCGGCGGATCTCAGGGGACAGATACGCAGTATTTT. Together with reference TRBV13 and TRBJ2-3, the CDR3 gives the full variable domain: AAGVIQSPRHLIKEKRETATLKCYPIPRHDTVYWYQQGPGQDPQFLISFYEKMQSDKGSIPDRFSAQQFSDYHSELNMSSLELGDSALYFCASSPGGSQGTDTQYFGPGTRLTVL.

There are a few counts of this clone. The V gene is TRBV28, the J gene TRBJ1-3; 7 nucleotides line up with TRBD1. The V gene end was trimmed by 7 bases and the J gene end by 4 bases; junction bases not matched to a gene: 4. Germline assignment: CDR1 MDHEN and CDR2 SYDVKM. The CDR3 length is 13 residues. DNA of the CDR3: TGTGCCAGCACCCCAGGGGGGGGAAACACCATATATTTT. It encodes CASTPGGGNTIYF.

The chain combines TRBV10-3 with TRBJ1-2, with D possibly TRBD1 on 5 matching bases. V was shortened by 2 bases and J by 4 bases, with 29 bases between the two germline ends. The CDR3 sequence is 20 residues long. Germline CDR1 reads ENHRY; CDR2 reads SYGVKD. CDR3 region: CAISEPRPRPPGTVTYGYTF. For the CDR3, the DNA is TGTGCCATCAGTGAGCCTCGCCCCCGTCCTCCCGGGACGGTGACCTATGGCTACACCTTC.

The genes are TRBV6-1 and TRBJ2-7; unclear D gene. Trimming pared 0 bases from V and 6 bases from J, leaving 9 bases between. The germline CDR1 and CDR2 sequences are MNHNS and SASEGT. The CDR3 is 13 residues long. The CDR3 sequence is CASSEAPRLEQYF. The CDR3 nucleotides read TGTGCCAGCAGTGAAGCACCCAGGCTCGAGCAGTACTTC.

This clone has only a few counts. This chain links TRBV19 with TRBJ1-5, with D uncertain. Germline V gene lookup returns CDR1 LNHDA and CDR2 SQIVND (reference sequence). The CDR3 totals 13 residues. Trimming pared 5 bases from V and 2 bases from J, leaving 7 bases between. The CDR3 region has the DNA TGTGCCAGTAGTCCCCTCGGCAATCAGCCCCAGCATTTT. It encodes CASSPLGNQPQHF.